A single TCR beta chain is shown here with its context. The specificity of this receptor is unknown. No qualities accompany the bases; no much larger clone lies one base away. The cohort was made up of roughly 670 healthy bone marrow donors. All cohort members were sampled while nominally healthy, although unrecorded immune exposures were likely present. The donor was CMV seropositive and belonged to the group of 250 to 300 seropositive cohort members. Every donor gave a peripheral blood sample, and the peripheral blood mononuclear cells from that sample were used for TCR beta sequencing. Genomic DNA was extracted from the blood cell samples with the Qiagen DNeasy Blood Extraction Kit. Libraries were made using the immunoSEQ multiplex PCR assay. A mixture of 60 forward primers for TCR Vbeta segments and 13 reverse primers for TCR Jbeta segments was used in the multiplex PCR. A multiplex PCR assay on genomic DNA amplified the CDR3 region of rearranged TCR beta genes. The amplified TCR beta libraries were sequenced on the Illumina HiSeq System as 87-base-pair reads. The study's own analysis went as follows. Across the 666 repertoires, a later analysis counted 80 million or so unique TCR beta chains, approximately 12 million of which were shared by at least two donors. A nearest-neighbor algorithm error-corrected the raw reads and collapsed the reads into unique sequences, merging closely related sequences to remove PCR and sequencing errors. To assign V, D and J gene segments, CDR3 sequences were aligned to IMGT reference sequences. For a sequence to be retained, a match of at least six nucleotides to both a V gene segment and a J gene segment was required. Rearrangements were called productive when the CDR3 lacked stop codons and stayed in frame with V and J; all others were non-productive. Following IMGT convention, CDR3 was defined as the stretch from the second conserved V-encoded cysteine to the conserved J-encoded phenylalanine. Sequences without an unambiguous match to a single V gene segment were excluded from the earlier analysis of almost 600 of the donors. An earlier analysis of fewer than 750 of the donors called V segments functional above 56.7% productive rearrangements and segregating when the between-donor standard deviation exceeded 5%. A statistical classification framework was built to diagnose cytomegalovirus status from the catalog of TCR beta chain sequences. In a later analysis, V and J genes were assigned by comparing TCR nucleotide sequences against IMGT/GENE-DB human TR gene sequences. In a later analysis, CDR3 sequences and most-parsimonious VDJ recombination scenarios were assigned using the TCRdist pipeline. In a later analysis, each TCR beta chain was defined by its CDR3 amino acid sequence together with its V-gene family, and reads without a unique V-gene family were excluded. To address suspected cross-contamination and a sequencing artifact, a later analysis removed around 600 highly shared, low-generation-probability nucleotide sequences. In a later analysis, a clonal expansion index was calculated for each public chain from normalized within-repertoire ranks of inferred template counts. In a later analysis, generation probabilities were computed with a VDJ recombination model fitted to out-of-frame rearrangements, and the resulting probabilities were checked against IGoR. A later analysis scored TCR-TCR, TCR-HLA and TCR-CMV co-occurrence with hypergeometric tests, applying a repertoire-size bias correction to TCR pairs. To estimate false discovery rates, a later analysis permuted the HLA or CMV assignments 20 times. In a later analysis, co-occurring TCRs were grouped using DBSCAN, and TCRdist sequence similarity was added for clustering within HLA-allele-positive subsets. For co-occurrence clustering, repertoires with fewer than 30,000 or more than 120,000 public chains were excluded, along with roughly five repertoires with anomalous nucleotide sharing. This immuneACCESS table, as held by TCRdb, lists in-frame sequences with V and J called but not all clones. Of the missing ones, under half trace to an unresolved V gene in checked studies; the others have no known cause. Clone size and the V and J calls come from that table; the DNA yielded D and trimming. For this sample there are 150,000 to 200,000 clones; roughly 75% appear just once. Around 8.3% of the sample is held by the ten biggest clonotypes.

Trimmed from V: 3 bases; trimmed from J: 6 bases; junction bases lacking a gene match: 9. Spanning cysteine to phenylalanine, the CDR3 consists of 15 amino acids. Only CDR3 DNA is held: 45 bases, read in frame from base 1. In the germline V gene (reference sequence), CDR1 corresponds to LNHDA and CDR2 to SQIVND. These data are taken from a study of cytomegalovirus exposure and HLA in healthy donors (dated 2017 in TCRdb). Some background on the complete study: According to an earlier analysis of several hundred of the donors, some 180 million T cells yielded 117 million unique TCR beta sequences and around 300 Gb of sequence data. Using immunosequencing, the study profiled T cell repertoires from around 680 subjects and related those repertoires to cytomegalovirus serostatus. A handful of DR-DQ haplotypes were handled as single units for association and clustering because linkage in the cohort was strong. A later analysis re-examined previously published TCR beta repertoires from roughly 650 donors and added high-resolution HLA genotyping to investigate patterns of TCR occurrence. Rather than drawing on any new phenotypic data, the later analysis identified candidate immune exposures from TCR beta sequences and the way those sequences occurred across donors. Of the roughly 400 genotyped donors, roughly 85% fell in the genetic ancestry cluster associated with self-reported Caucasian donors. Besides the first cohort of around 700 subjects, a separate validation cohort made up of 120 or so different subjects was used. Roughly 310 gigabases of sequencing data and roughly 90 million unique TCR sequences were included in an early release covering roughly 600 HLA-typed donors. Alongside the repertoire data, information on donor age, sex, ethnicity and CMV serostatus was compiled. Typing coverage differed by locus: A, B, C, DRB1 and DQB1 were typed in roughly 620-630 donors, DQA1 in 500 to 550, DPA1 in over 600, and DPB1 in 472. The aim of the study was to test whether cataloging public T cell receptors could identify signatures of past pathogen exposure. In an earlier analysis of 587 of the donors, high-throughput TCR beta sequencing was used to judge whether each TCR beta V gene segment behaved as functional or pseudogenic. A later genetic analysis took genome-wide SNP genotypes for about 65% of the 666 donors and used that subset as a discovery cohort. High-throughput TCR immunosequencing, statistical association of individual TCRs with disease status, and machine learning were combined to predict cytomegalovirus infection status. Both class I and class II loci were covered by HLA typing, at four-digit resolution. All discovery cohort repertoires had been generated on a single sequencing platform. Among 300 to 500 genotyped donors of the cohort, an average of approximately 200,000 unique TCR beta nucleotide sequences was sequenced per donor, of which about 18% were non-productive. The paper as a whole reports these results and caveats: This cohort had only TCR beta chains sequenced, and the lack of alpha or paired-chain data limited which features could be detected. A later analysis found that TCR association rates varied across HLA loci, with DRB1 alleles showing the most associated TCRs and HLA-C alleles the fewest. At a false discovery rate of 0.05, a later analysis linked about 16,000 TCR beta sequences to specific HLA alleles. An earlier analysis of several hundred of the donors showed that most TCR beta V segments appeared in productive rearrangements either about 87% or about 30% of the time, which broadly matched IMGT annotations. In vitro tests confirmed that a few of the cytomegalovirus-associated TCR beta chains recognize cytomegalovirus antigens. In the study, some 160 TCR beta chains were listed as associated with cytomegalovirus. In a later analysis, HLA-associated TCR beta chains showed more clonal expansion and lower generation probabilities than non-associated chains that were equally common. According to the authors, the approach could potentially be generalized to other disease states and immunological phenotypes. Correlated functional status among segregating V segments might be attributable to linkage disequilibrium, but an unknown experimental factor could not be ruled out. A cluster of highly shared sequence variants was judged likely to be a technical artifact of the sequencing pipeline. An association between a missense DCLRE1C variant and V-gene and J-gene trimming of TCR beta chains was found in a later genetic analysis and replicated in an independent cohort. Presence/absence analyses assumed roughly uniform sequencing depth across donors, an assumption that may not hold. Across donors, most TCR sequences were observed very rarely, whereas some public TCRs were present in many individuals. A later genetic analysis reported fewer N-insertions in productive TCRs among donors in an Asian-associated ancestry cluster than the approximately 670-donor mean. Because HLA typing was missing for some donors at each locus, association tests included only the typed subset. A later analysis reported that several top co-occurrence clusters appeared linked to parvovirus B19, influenza, CMV and Epstein-Barr virus. A further reported finding was that TCR beta sequences accurately predicted the HLA-A and HLA-B alleles for most subjects in the first cohort. Some IMGT-functional V segments, including TRBV6-2 and TRBV6-3, could not be told apart with the 87-base-pair reads, so those segments were excluded. When HLA alleles, especially DR and DQ, strongly co-occurred, TCR associations were difficult to assign to individual alleles. The only immune exposure information available for the cohort was CMV serostatus. The classifier was reported to diagnose cytomegalovirus status with high specificity and sensitivity in both the original and validation cohorts. The earlier analysis of almost 600 of the donors excluded over 15 rarely observed V segments, including chromosome 9 orphons, because counts were too low. A later analysis found that most CMV-associated TCR beta chains appeared HLA-restricted, with HLA associations seemingly driven largely by CMV exposure.

Sample: PBMCs. The TCR originated in a woman aged 40 to 49 in good health and CMV-seropositive. This chain is built from TRBV19 and TRBJ2-3; TRBD2 agrees with 7 junctional bases. The nucleotides read TGTGCCAGTAGTATCGGGGGGAGTGGCTGGGATACGCAGTATTTT. It is translated as CASSIGGSGWDTQYF.